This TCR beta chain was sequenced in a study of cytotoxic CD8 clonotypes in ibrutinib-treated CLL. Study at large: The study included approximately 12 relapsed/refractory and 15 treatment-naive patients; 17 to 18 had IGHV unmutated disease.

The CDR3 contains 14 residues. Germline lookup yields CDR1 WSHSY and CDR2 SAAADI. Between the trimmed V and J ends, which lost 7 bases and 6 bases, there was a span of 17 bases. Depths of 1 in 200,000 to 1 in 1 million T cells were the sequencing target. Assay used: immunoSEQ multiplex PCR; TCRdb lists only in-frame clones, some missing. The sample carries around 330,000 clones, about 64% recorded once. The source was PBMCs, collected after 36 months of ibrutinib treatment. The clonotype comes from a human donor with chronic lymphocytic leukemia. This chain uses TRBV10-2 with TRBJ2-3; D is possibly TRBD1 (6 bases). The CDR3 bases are TGCGCCAGCAAAAGGGGGAAGGGTGCGGATACGCAGTATTTT. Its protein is CASKRGKGADTQYF.